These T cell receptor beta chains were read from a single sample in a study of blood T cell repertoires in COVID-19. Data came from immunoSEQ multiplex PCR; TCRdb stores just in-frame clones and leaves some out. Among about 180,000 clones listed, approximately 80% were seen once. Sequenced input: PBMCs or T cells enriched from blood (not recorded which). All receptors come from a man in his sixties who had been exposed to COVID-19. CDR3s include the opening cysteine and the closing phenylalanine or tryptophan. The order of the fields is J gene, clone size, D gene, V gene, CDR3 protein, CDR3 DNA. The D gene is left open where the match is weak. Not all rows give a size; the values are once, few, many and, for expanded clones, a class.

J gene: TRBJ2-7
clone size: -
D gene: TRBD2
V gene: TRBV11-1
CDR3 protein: CASSIAGTSGIYEQYF
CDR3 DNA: TGTGCCAGCAGCATTGCCGGGACTAGCGGCATTTACGAGCAGTACTTC

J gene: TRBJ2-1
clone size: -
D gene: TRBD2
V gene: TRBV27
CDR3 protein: CASSWLGTSNEQFF
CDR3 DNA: TGTGCCAGCAGTTGGCTAGGGACTAGCAATGAACAGTTCTTC

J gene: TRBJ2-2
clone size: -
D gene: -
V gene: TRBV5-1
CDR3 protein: CASSLRDLNTGELFF
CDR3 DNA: TGCGCCAGCAGCCTACGTGATCTGAACACCGGGGAGCTGTTTTTT

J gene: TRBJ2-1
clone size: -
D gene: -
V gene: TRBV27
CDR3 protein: CASSFPGGEQFF
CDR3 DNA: TGTGCCAGCAGTTTCCCGGGTGGTGAGCAGTTCTTC

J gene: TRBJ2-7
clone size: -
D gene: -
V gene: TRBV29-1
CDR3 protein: CSVYQGSYEQYF
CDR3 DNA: TGCAGCGTATACCAGGGATCCTACGAGCAGTACTTC

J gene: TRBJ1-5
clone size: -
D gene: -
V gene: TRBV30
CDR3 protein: CAWSAGGDQPQHF
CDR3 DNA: TGTGCCTGGAGTGCGGGAGGGGATCAGCCCCAGCATTTT

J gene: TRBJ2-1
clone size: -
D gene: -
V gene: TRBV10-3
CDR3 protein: CAISAAGGRFNEQFF
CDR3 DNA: TGTGCCATCAGTGCGGCGGGTGGACGGTTCAATGAGCAGTTCTTC

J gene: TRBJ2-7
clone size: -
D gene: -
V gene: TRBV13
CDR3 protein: CASSSRAESYEQYF
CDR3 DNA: TGTGCCAGCAGCTCTCGAGCGGAGTCCTACGAGCAGTACTTC

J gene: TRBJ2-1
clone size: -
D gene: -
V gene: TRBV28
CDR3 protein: CASSLGGSPYSEQFF
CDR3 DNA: TGTGCCAGCAGTTTAGGTGGGAGTCCGTACAGTGAGCAGTTCTTC

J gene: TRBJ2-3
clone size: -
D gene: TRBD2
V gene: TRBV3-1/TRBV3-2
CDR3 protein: CASSQDERLAGCRTDTQYF
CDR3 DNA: TGTGCCAGCAGCCAAGATGAACGACTAGCGGGATGTCGGACAGATACGCAGTATTTT

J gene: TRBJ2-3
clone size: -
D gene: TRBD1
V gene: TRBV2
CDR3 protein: CASSERDRRSTDTQYF
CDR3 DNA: TGTGCCAGCAGTGAAAGGGACAGGCGTAGCACAGATACGCAGTATTTT

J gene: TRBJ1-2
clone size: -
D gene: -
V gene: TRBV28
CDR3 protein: CASSRLTDGYTF
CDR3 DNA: TGTGCCAGCAGCCGACTGACAGACGGCTACACCTTC

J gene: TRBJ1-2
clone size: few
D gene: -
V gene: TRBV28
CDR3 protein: CASSSIGGTGYGYTF
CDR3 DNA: TGTGCCAGCAGTTCTATCGGGGGGACGGGGTATGGCTACACCTTC

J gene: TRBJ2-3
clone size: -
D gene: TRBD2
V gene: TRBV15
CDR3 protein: CATSRDSFIAGGPEDTQYF
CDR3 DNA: TGTGCCACCAGCAGAGATTCCTTTATAGCGGGAGGGCCTGAAGATACGCAGTATTTT

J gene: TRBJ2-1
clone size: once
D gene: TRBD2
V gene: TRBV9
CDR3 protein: CASSSSGGYNEQFF
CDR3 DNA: TGTGCCAGCAGTTCTAGCGGGGGTTACAATGAGCAGTTCTTC

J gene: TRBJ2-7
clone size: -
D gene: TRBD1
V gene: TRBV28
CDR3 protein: CASSRTGGALGEQYF
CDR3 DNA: TGTGCCAGCAGTCGAACAGGGGGAGCCCTCGGGGAGCAGTACTTC

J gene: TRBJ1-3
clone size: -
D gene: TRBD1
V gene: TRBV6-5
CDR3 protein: CASRGTGGSGNTIYF
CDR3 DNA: TGTGCCAGCAGGGGGACAGGGGGATCTGGAAACACCATATATTTT

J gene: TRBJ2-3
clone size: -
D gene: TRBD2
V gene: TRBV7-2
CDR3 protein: CASSTRLAGNTDTQYF
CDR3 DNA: TGTGCCAGCAGCACCCGACTAGCGGGGAACACAGATACGCAGTATTTT